A selection of T cell receptor beta chains follows, all from one sample in a study of blood T cell repertoires in COVID-19. The method was immunoSEQ multiplex PCR; TCRdb's version includes in-frame clones alone and lacks a portion of them. Of a few hundred thousand clones listed, 80% to 95% were seen once; the top ten hold about 7%. Sample: peripheral blood. The receptors were gathered from a woman aged 30 to 39 with COVID-19, enrolled during active disease. The CDR3 runs from the conserved cysteine through the conserved F or W. A D gene is named only where the DNA matches it firmly. Rows may omit the clone size; those that give it use once, few, many or a size class.

size	D	V	J	CDR3	DNA
-	TRBD1	TRBV5-4	TRBJ2-3	CASSPRQGTGDTQYF	TGTGCCAGCAGCCCTAGACAGGGAACCGGGGATACGCAGTATTTT
-	-	TRBV10-3	TRBJ1-2	CAIRRAQGVDGYTF	TGTGCCATCAGGCGAGCACAGGGAGTGGATGGCTACACCTTC
once	TRBD2	TRBV4-1	TRBJ2-1	CASSQKTHRLAADPNEQFF	TGCGCCAGCAGCCAGAAGACCCATAGACTAGCCGCGGACCCCAATGAGCAGTTCTTC
-	-	TRBV19	TRBJ1-5	CASSGTTGGQSQPQHF	TGTGCCAGTAGTGGTACGACGGGAGGGCAAAGTCAGCCCCAGCATTTT
-	TRBD1	TRBV30	TRBJ1-5	CAWSTGVNQPQHF	TGTGCCTGGTCGACAGGGGTCAATCAGCCCCAGCATTTT
once	-	TRBV13	TRBJ2-1	CASSLSVGARMDEQFF	TGTGCCAGCAGCTTATCAGTGGGGGCAAGGATGGATGAGCAGTTCTTC
-	TRBD1	TRBV7-9	TRBJ2-1	CASSLYQGANNEQFF	TGTGCCAGCAGCTTATACCAGGGGGCTAACAATGAGCAGTTCTTC
few	TRBD2	TRBV19	TRBJ2-2	CASSRLAGDSSTGELFF	TGTGCCAGTAGTAGACTAGCGGGAGATTCCAGCACCGGGGAGCTGTTTTTT
few	-	TRBV5-8	TRBJ1-1	CASTEGHANTEAFF	TGTGCCAGCACCGAGGGACACGCTAACACTGAAGCTTTCTTT
-	-	TRBV5-1	TRBJ1-2	CASSLEEPRYGYTF	TGCGCCAGCAGCTTGGAGGAGCCCCGCTATGGCTACACCTTC
-	TRBD2	TRBV11-3	TRBJ2-3	CASSLEGPVFRAGEGDTQYF	TGTGCCAGCAGCTTAGAAGGGCCGGTCTTTAGAGCGGGAGAAGGGGATACGCAGTATTTT
-	TRBD2	TRBV5-4	TRBJ2-1	CASSSSPRAGKYNEQFF	TGTGCCAGCAGCTCAAGCCCTCGAGCGGGAAAGTACAATGAGCAGTTCTTC
-	-	TRBV30	TRBJ1-1	CAWSVRGDTEAFF	TGTGCCTGGAGTGTCAGGGGTGACACTGAAGCTTTCTTT
-	TRBD1	TRBV7-2	TRBJ2-7	CASSRDRGEYEQYF	TGTGCCAGCAGCCGGGACAGGGGGGAATACGAGCAGTACTTC
-	-	TRBV29-1	TRBJ2-1	CSVRQRTPYNEQFF	TGCAGCGTTCGACAGAGGACGCCCTACAATGAGCAGTTCTTC
-	-	TRBV6-2/TRBV6-3	TRBJ2-7	CASSYSIQRYYEQYF	TGTGCCAGCAGTTACTCGATTCAGCGGTACTACGAGCAGTACTTC
few	-	TRBV5-3	TRBJ1-5	CARKVKDRRYSLGQPQHF	TGTGCCAGAAAAGTTAAGGACAGAAGGTACAGTTTAGGTCAGCCCCAGCATTTT
-	-	TRBV10-3	TRBJ2-7	CAISSQFEQYF	TGTGCCATCAGTTCACAGTTCGAGCAGTACTTC
-	TRBD1	TRBV24-1	TRBJ2-5	CATSKGQGLKTQYF	TGTGCCACCAGCAAGGGACAGGGTCTAAAGACCCAGTACTTC
-	TRBD1	TRBV6-6	TRBJ2-7	CATLLSGGTYEQYF	TGTGCCACCCTTCTCTCAGGGGGAACCTACGAGCAGTACTTC
-	-	TRBV27	TRBJ2-1	CASSPNLGDEQFF	TGTGCCAGCAGTCCAAACTTGGGAGATGAGCAGTTCTTC
-	-	TRBV11-2	TRBJ2-3	CASSWSLSTDTQYF	TGTGCCAGCAGCTGGTCCCTAAGCACAGATACGCAGTATTTT
-	TRBD2	TRBV23-1	TRBJ2-3	CASSQSRFSGSTDTQYF	TGCGCCAGCAGTCAATCGCGATTTAGCGGGAGCACAGATACGCAGTATTTT
few	-	TRBV19	TRBJ2-3	CASLKGRTDTQYF	TGTGCCAGTTTGAAGGGGCGCACAGATACGCAGTATTTT
-	-	TRBV6-1	TRBJ1-5	CASSEAHAGAGQPQHF	TGTGCCAGCAGTGAAGCGCATGCGGGGGCAGGGCAGCCCCAGCATTTT
-	TRBD2	TRBV5-1	TRBJ2-2	CASSFNSGRDTGELFF	TGCGCCAGCAGCTTTAATTCGGGGAGGGACACCGGGGAGCTGTTTTTT
-	TRBD1	TRBV30	TRBJ1-5	CAWSVHLGTGLSNQPQHF	TGTGCCTGGAGTGTACACCTCGGGACAGGTCTGAGCAATCAGCCCCAGCATTTT
-	-	TRBV11-3	TRBJ2-2	CASSQTVANTGELFF	TGTGCCAGCAGCCAGACAGTAGCGAACACCGGGGAGCTGTTTTTT
few	-	TRBV7-2	TRBJ1-2	CASSLGGGVYYGYTF	TGTGCCAGCAGCTTAGGGGGGGGTGTGTACTATGGCTACACCTTC
-	-	TRBV6-2/TRBV6-3	TRBJ2-7	CASSYPGPRIYEQYF	TGTGCCAGCAGTTACCCCGGCCCGAGGATTTACGAGCAGTACTTC
once	-	TRBV5-4	TRBJ2-1	CASSPPSGGGGNEQFF	TGTGCCAGCAGCCCACCCTCCGGGGGTGGTGGGAATGAGCAGTTCTTC
-	-	TRBV7-2	TRBJ2-5	CASSLFSVSQETQYF	TGTGCCAGCAGCTTATTTAGCGTCAGCCAAGAGACCCAGTACTTC
-	TRBD2	TRBV9	TRBJ2-2	CASSASGGNTGELFF	TGTGCCAGCAGCGCTAGCGGGGGGAACACCGGGGAGCTGTTTTTT
-	-	TRBV30	TRBJ2-7	CACIPGNYEQYF	TGTGCCTGTATCCCGGGAAACTACGAGCAGTACTTC
-	-	TRBV30	TRBJ2-2	CAWSLGDPGELFF	TGTGCCTGGAGTTTAGGGGATCCCGGGGAGCTGTTTTTT
-	-	TRBV28	TRBJ2-5	CASSLYRQETQYF	TGTGCCAGCAGTTTATATCGCCAAGAGACCCAGTACTTC
-	-	TRBV2	TRBJ2-1	CASSEPDRPGQFF	TGTGCCAGCAGTGAGCCTGACAGGCCTGGGCAGTTCTTC
-	TRBD2	TRBV19	TRBJ2-2	CASSIVAGTWELFF	TGTGCCAGTAGTATAGTAGCGGGAACCTGGGAGCTGTTTTTT
-	-	TRBV5-5	TRBJ1-1	CASSRARMNTEAFF	TGTGCCAGCAGCCGCGCGCGGATGAACACTGAAGCTTTCTTT
-	-	TRBV5-4	TRBJ2-5	CASTPEGGETQYF	TGTGCCAGCACGCCCGAGGGGGGGGAGACCCAGTACTTC
once	-	TRBV29-1	TRBJ2-3	CSVVDSRASTDTQYF	TGCAGCGTCGTCGACAGCCGAGCTAGCACAGATACGCAGTATTTT
-	-	TRBV27	TRBJ1-5	CATTGGQGNQPQHF	TGTGCCACCACCGGGGGGCAGGGCAATCAGCCCCAGCATTTT
once	-	TRBV27	TRBJ1-2	CASSSGGGYGYTF	TGTGCCAGCAGTTCCGGGGGGGGGTATGGCTACACCTTC
-	TRBD2	TRBV18	TRBJ2-3	CASSPASGSTDTQYF	TGTGCCAGCTCACCCGCTAGCGGGTCCACAGATACGCAGTATTTT
-	-	TRBV6-6	TRBJ2-5	CASRISWKGETQYF	TGTGCCAGCAGAATTAGTTGGAAGGGGGAGACCCAGTACTTC
-	TRBD2	TRBV5-1	TRBJ2-1	CASSDGTSGGDEQFF	TGCGCCAGCAGCGATGGGACTAGCGGAGGGGATGAGCAGTTCTTC
-	-	TRBV6-1	TRBJ1-5	CASSDRDSLPQHF	TGTGCCAGCAGTGATCGGGACTCCTTGCCCCAGCATTTT
-	-	TRBV28	TRBJ1-1	CASSLMARGGEAFF	TGTGCCAGCAGTTTGATGGCCAGGGGCGGAGAGGCTTTCTTT
once	TRBD1	TRBV4-1	TRBJ1-3	CASSQRTTGGLLGGNTIYF	TGCGCCAGCAGCCAAAGGACCACAGGGGGCCTTTTGGGGGGAAACACCATATATTTT
-	TRBD1	TRBV4-1	TRBJ2-7	CASSHRTGAYEQYF	TGCGCCAGCAGCCATCGGACAGGGGCCTACGAGCAGTACTTC